The rows below give T cell receptor beta chains drawn from one sample of a study of radiation and T cells in renal cell carcinoma. TCRdb's copy holds only in-frame clones and misses some; the assay was immunoSEQ multiplex PCR. The sample records tens of thousands of clones, 65% to 85% being singletons. The source material was blood, sampled from a patient whose treatment included radiotherapy and nephrectomy. The source is a man aged 55 to 70 with renal cell carcinoma. The CDR3 runs from the conserved cysteine through the conserved F or W. Fields, in order: D gene, V gene, CDR3 length, CDR3 protein. A D gene is named only where the DNA matches it firmly.

>-|TRBV7-2|16
CASSPNGPGIYQPQHF
>-|TRBV18|15
CASSPPSGSGNTIYF
>TRBD1|TRBV6-5|14
CASSRGTGVTEAFF
>TRBD2|TRBV25-1|12
CASRGVQETQYF
>-|TRBV5-1|15
CASSLAGGYEYGYTF
>TRBD1|TRBV5-1|15
CASSVGTGLSSPLHF
>-|TRBV2|14
CASSAGSAEGELFF
>TRBD2|TRBV11-1|17
CASSLQGVLAGVKTQYF
>TRBD1|TRBV27|14
CASHKDRPNTEAFF
>-|TRBV6-5|15
CASSYSPGVNYGYTF
>-|TRBV15|15
CATSRGGNSNQPQHF
>TRBD1|TRBV9|15
CASSAPGQGYHEQYF
>-|TRBV29-1|13
CSVVSGLNYGYTF
>TRBD1|TRBV15|16
CATSRVLGQGSHEQYF
>TRBD1|TRBV29-1|13
CSVVEAGGSPQHF
>TRBD1|TRBV19|12
CASTDRAGEQYF
>-|TRBV7-3|12
CASSIAPDTQYF
>-|TRBV2|15
CASLSSSGLLNEQFF
>TRBD1|TRBV12-5|16
CASGEGTGFSPGELFF
>TRBD2|TRBV12-5|16
CASGIGPGLGLNEQFF
>-|TRBV7-8|16
CASSARGRSSYNEQFF
>-|TRBV4-3|15
CASSQDGSTYNEQFF
>TRBD1|TRBV6-6|15
CASTLDRVATGELFF
>TRBD1|TRBV19|16
CASSILFGTGNTEAFF
>-|TRBV5-4|17
CASSTPGLEGPGGGYTF
>-|TRBV19|16
CASSIPGPGPQETQYF
>-|TRBV25-1|12
CASNIGTDTQYF
>-|TRBV11-2|17
CASSLAGWERGNTEAFF
>-|TRBV30|13
CAWSVEENTEAFF
>-|TRBV18|13
CASSPLAREEAFF
>TRBD1|TRBV4-1|15
CASSQELYRGYEQYF
>TRBD1|TRBV7-9|16
CASSLETGGEIEKLFF
>TRBD1|TRBV27|14
CASGWTGNNSPLHF
>-|TRBV11-3|15
CASSLSRDANQPQHF
>-|TRBV7-9|12
CASSLGGAHLVF
>-|TRBV9|12
CASSVEVNEQFF
>-|TRBV6-1|14
CASSPRTENTEAFF
>TRBD1|TRBV5-1|14
CASRPGTGADTQYF
>TRBD2|TRBV5-1|15
CASSFRAGDTDTQYF
>TRBD1|TRBV27|16
CATRNKPGTGVYEQYF
>TRBD2|TRBV5-6|16
CASSHVGGGPGNEQFF